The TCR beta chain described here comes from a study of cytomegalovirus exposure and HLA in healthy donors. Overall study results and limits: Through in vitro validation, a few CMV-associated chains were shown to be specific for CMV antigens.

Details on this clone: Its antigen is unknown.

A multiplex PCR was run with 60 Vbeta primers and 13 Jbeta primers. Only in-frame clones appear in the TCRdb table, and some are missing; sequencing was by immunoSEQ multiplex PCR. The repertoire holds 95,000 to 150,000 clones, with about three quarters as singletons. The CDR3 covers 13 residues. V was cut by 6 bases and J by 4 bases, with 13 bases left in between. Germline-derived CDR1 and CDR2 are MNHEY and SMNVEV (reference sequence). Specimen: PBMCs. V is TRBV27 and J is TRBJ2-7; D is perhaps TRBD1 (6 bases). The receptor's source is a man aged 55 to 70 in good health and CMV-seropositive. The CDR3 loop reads CASSPGTNYEQYF. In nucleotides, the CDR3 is TGTGCCAGCAGCCCCGGGACAAATTACGAGCAGTACTTC.